These 32 T cell receptor beta chains share one sample of origin, sequenced in a study of vaccination and CD4 T cells after COVID-19. Their antigens remain unidentified. Cultured CD4+ T cell DNA underwent sequencing with the Oncomine TCR Beta short-read assay. It was cultured CD4+ T cells from which genomic DNA was extracted. One entry per CDR3 protein, called by TCRdb with MiXCR from the PCR reads. The table has approximately 9,000 distinct CDR3 sequences, 38% seen once; the top ten hold about 15%. As for treatment: approximately nine-day PBMC culture with coronavirus spike peptide pools or control peptides (ViraFEST assay). It was before the COVID-19 pandemic (2011-2018) that the unexposed donor's CD4+ T cells were collected. Sequencing was performed on CD4+ T cells from blood, cultured in vitro. The source is a human donor in good health.

This clonotype was seen more than once but under ten times. The chain links TRBV7-8 to TRBJ1-6, with 9 bases that match TRBD1. Germline V lookup: CDR1 SGHVS, CDR2 FQNEAQ. The CDR3 extends over 18 amino acids. The junction had 7 bases not matched to a gene; V was cut back by 0 bases and J by 4 bases. The CDR3 bases are TGTGCCAGCAGCTTAGCGGGGGCGACAGGGGGGTATAATTCACCCCTCCACTTT. Protein sequence: CASSLAGATGGYNSPLHF.

The sample holds a few counts of this clonotype. The chain combines TRBV19 with TRBJ1-1, with a possible D match to TRBD1 (5 bases). The CDR3 is 12 amino acids. The germline gives CDR1 LNHDA, CDR2 SQIVND (reference sequence). V was cut by 9 bases and J by 6 bases, with 14 bases left in between. In DNA form, the CDR3 reads TGTGCCAGCACCGCAGGGAGGGCTGAAGCTTTCTTT. This codes for CASTAGRAEAFF.

This clonotype was observed a few times. The CDR3 sequence is CARGWGYQPQHF. CDR3 sequence (DNA): TGTGCCAGAGGATGGGGGTATCAGCCCCAGCATTTT. This chain uses TRBV7-8 with TRBJ1-5; maybe TRBD1 (5 bases). Trimming left V 9 bases short and J 5 bases short, with 11 bases between. This CDR3 is built from 12 residues. Germline CDR1 SGHVS, CDR2 FQNEAQ.

V and J are TRBV20-1 and TRBJ1-2; 7 positions agree with TRBD1. The CDR3 consists of 14 residues. V lost 6 bases and J lost 8; bases outside the gene matches: 15. The germline gives CDR1 DFQATT, CDR2 SNEGSKA (reference sequence). CDR3 in DNA: TGCAGTGCCACCCCAATAGACAGGGCAAGAGGCTACACCTTC. Residues: CSATPIDRARGYTF.

In its sample, this clonotype was seen once. The chain combines TRBV6-1 with TRBJ2-3; D not certain. CDR3 size: 15 residues. Trimming shortened V by 2 bases and J by 2 bases, and 11 bases separated the two germline ends. Looked up from germline, CDR1 is MNHNS and CDR2 is SASEGT. CDR3 amino acids: CASSELHISTDTQYF. The CDR3 DNA is TGTGCCAGCAGTGAACTACACATCTCCACAGATACGCAGTATTTT.

This sequence joins TRBV5-1 and TRBJ2-5; TRBD1 is a possible D gene (5 bases). Germline lookup yields CDR1 SGHRS and CDR2 YFSETQ. CDR3 size: 14 residues. V was trimmed by 2 bases and J by 0 bases, leaving 8 bases between them. CDR3: CASSFRQNQETQYF. The CDR3 nucleotides read TGCGCCAGCAGCTTTCGACAGAACCAAGAGACCCAGTACTTC.

Turning to this clonotype: The junction departs from the called germline gene at one end, perhaps through a read error. Here the CDR3 DNA reads TGCGCCAGCAGCCCAGACAGGGGGAACACTGGAGCTTTCTTT. Amino acids: CASSPDRGNTGAFF. The chain recombines TRBV5-1 with TRBJ1-1; 9 bases map to TRBD1. Germline V gene data show CDR1 as SGHRS and CDR2 as YFSETQ. There are 14 residues in the CDR3.

The rearrangement links TRBV20-1 to TRBJ2-7; 11 nucleotides align to TRBD2. The germline V gene has CDR1 DFQATT and CDR2 SNEGSKA (reference sequence). The CDR3 totals 15 residues. The ends lost 5 bases at V and 6 bases at J; junction bases unmatched: 12. The CDR3 DNA follows: TGCAGTGCTTTATCTGCGCCACTAGCGGGAGTCGAGCAGTACTTC. Protein product: CSALSAPLAGVEQYF.

This chain joins TRBV24-1 and TRBJ2-1, with 9 bases lining up with TRBD2. Germline loops: CDR1 KGHDR, CDR2 SFDVKD. The CDR3 consists of 14 residues. With 5 bases clipped from V and 10 bases from J, the junction kept 8 bases outside the gene matches. CDR3 amino acids: CATSVLSGSAEQFF. CDR3 nucleotide sequence: TGTGCCACCAGTGTCCTTAGCGGGAGCGCCGAGCAGTTCTTC.

V and J are TRBV23-1 and TRBJ1-6, with D maybe TRBD1 (6 bases). TRBV23-1 is an ORF for which the function is uncertain. The CDR3 consists of 16 residues. Trimming took 6 bases from V and 3 from J, leaving 15 bases between them. For the CDR3, the DNA is TGCGCCAGCAGCCCACATACAGGGTTCTATAATTCACCCCTCCACTTT. Translation gives CASSPHTGFYNSPLHF.

The genes are TRBV7-8 and TRBJ2-3; D unresolved. Germline CDR1 reads SGHVS; CDR2 reads FQNEAQ. Trimming took 3 bases from V and 0 from J, leaving 4 bases between them. The CDR3 sequence is 13 residues long. The CDR3 loop is CASSLASTDTQYF. The CDR3 coding sequence is TGTGCCAGCAGCTTGGCGAGCACAGATACGCAGTATTTT.

Comment on this clonotype: The junction shows a germline mismatch at one end, possibly a read error. The chain carries TRBV7-2 and TRBJ2-1; D perhaps matches TRBD2 (5 bases). The CDR3 consists of 16 residues. Germline assignment: CDR1 SGHTA and CDR2 FQGNSA. The CDR3 nucleotides are TGTGCCAGCAGCTTCCCAACTAGGTTGACCTACAATAAGCAGTTCTTC. Translating it yields CASSFPTRLTYNKQFF. Complete variable domain (other parts from reference TRBV7-2 and TRBJ2-1): GAGVSQSPSNKVTEKGKDVELRCDPISGHTALYWYRQSLGQGLEFLIYFQGNSAPDKSGLPSDRFSAERTGGSVSTLTIQRTQQEDSAVYLCASSFPTRLTYNKQFFGPGTRLTVL.

The chain recombines TRBV6-1 with TRBJ1-2, with D unclear. This CDR3 is built from 13 residues. Looked up from germline, CDR1 is MNHNS and CDR2 is SASEGT. Trimming removed 3 bases from V and 2 bases from J, with 7 bases in between. The CDR3 sequence: CASSEEGNYGYTF. The CDR3 DNA reads TGTGCCAGCAGTGAGGAAGGGAACTATGGCTACACCTTC.

The chain recombines TRBV24-1 with TRBJ2-1; D ambiguous. The V gene lost 1 base and the J gene lost 10 bases, with 7 bases spanning the gap. The CDR3 has 12 amino acids. Germline assignment: CDR1 KGHDR and CDR2 SFDVKD. DNA for the CDR3: TGTGCCACCAGTGATTTAGCGTCAGAGCAGTTCTTC. Residues: CATSDLASEQFF.

The chain employs TRBV7-9 and TRBJ2-2; D not certain. The V end was cut by 1 base, the J end by 6 bases, with 9 bases between. Germline assignment: CDR1 SEHNR and CDR2 FQNEAQ (reference sequence). The CDR3 is 14 amino acids. The CDR3 bases are TGTGCCAGCAGCTTAGTACCCGGGTCCGGGGAGCTGTTTTTT. It encodes CASSLVPGSGELFF.

The chain couples TRBV5-4 to TRBJ2-7, with 10 bases fitting TRBD2. In germline, CDR1 is SGHNT, CDR2 YYREEE (reference sequence). The junction had 14 bases not matched to a gene; V was cut back by 4 bases and J by 4 bases. The CDR3 is made up of 17 amino acids. The CDR3 here is CASSSGRARSSWYEQYF. CDR3 nucleotides: TGTGCCAGCAGCAGCGGGAGGGCCCGGTCTTCATGGTACGAGCAGTACTTC.

The rearrangement links TRBV29-1 to TRBJ2-5; no definite D call. The CDR3 is 13 amino acids. V was clipped by 2 bases and J by 4 bases, with 11 bases between them. In germline, CDR1 is SQVTM, CDR2 ANQGSEA. This CDR3 is CSVEITATETQYF. In nucleotides, the CDR3 is TGCAGCGTTGAAATTACAGCAACAGAGACCCAGTACTTC.

This clonotype occurred a few times. This chain connects TRBV20-1 to TRBJ2-7, with TRBD2 identical over 10 bases. The CDR3 consists of 17 residues. With V trimmed by 0 bases and J by 4 bases, 12 bases remained unmatched. The germline V gene has CDR1 DFQATT and CDR2 SNEGSKA (reference sequence). This chain's CDR3 is CSARDPPPSGSGYEQYF. The DNA for the CDR3 is TGCAGTGCTAGAGATCCCCCCCCTAGCGGGAGTGGGTACGAGCAGTACTTC.

This clonotype turned up a few times. The rearrangement uses TRBV20-1 and TRBJ2-5, with 11 bases matching TRBD2. The length of the CDR3 is 16 residues. Germline values: CDR1 DFQATT, CDR2 SNEGSKA (reference sequence). V lost 0 bases and J lost 1; bases outside the gene matches: 4. CDR3 amino acids: CSARDHGTSGQETQYF. The CDR3 DNA sequence: TGCAGTGCTAGAGATCACGGGACTAGCGGCCAAGAGACCCAGTACTTC.

This chain joins TRBV28 and TRBJ2-2; possibly TRBD2 for D (6 bases). The CDR3 extends over 15 amino acids. V lost 1 base, J lost 1 base, and 7 bases lay in between. Germline V gene data show CDR1 as MDHEN and CDR2 as SYDVKM. In DNA, the CDR3 is TGTGCCAGCAGTTTATACGGGGGGAACACCGGGGAGCTGTTTTTT. Protein: CASSLYGGNTGELFF.

As concerns this clonotype: At one boundary the junction diverges from the germline segment, which might be a read error. The V call is TRBV6-1, the J call TRBJ1-5; a possible D gene is TRBD1 (5 bases). CDR3 length: 15 amino acids. Germline V gene data show CDR1 as MNHNS and CDR2 as SASEGT. CDR3 nucleotides: TGTACCAGCACCAACCGGGACGGGAGCAATCAGCCCCAGCATTTT. This sequence encodes CTSTNRDGSNQPQHF.

This clonotype is termed medium-sized. The CDR3 is CSAAWAGGYTF. CDR3 coding DNA: TGCAGTGCTGCCTGGGCCGGTGGCTACACCTTC. The V and J genes are TRBV20-1 and TRBJ1-2; no reliable D call. V gave up 5 bases and J gave up 7 bases, with 11 bases separating them. This CDR3 has 11 residues. Germline V lookup: CDR1 DFQATT, CDR2 SNEGSKA (reference sequence).

This rearrangement joins TRBV7-8 to TRBJ2-3; 10 positions agree with TRBD2. There are 16 residues in the CDR3. The germline V gene encodes CDR1 SGHVS and CDR2 FQNEAQ. With V trimmed by 6 bases and J by 4 bases, 10 bases remained unmatched. For the CDR3, the DNA is TGTGCCAGCAGGGAGGGGGCTAGCGGGAGCTCAGATACGCAGTATTTT. Translation: CASREGASGSSDTQYF.

The chain has TRBV7-9 and TRBJ1-1, with TRBD1 matching over 10 bases. V lost 5 bases, J lost 3 bases, and 6 bases stayed unmatched. This CDR3 region has 15 residues. Germline CDR1 is SEHNR and CDR2 is FQNEAQ (reference sequence). The CDR3 region is CASSADRGADTEAFF. The CDR3 nucleotides read TGTGCCAGCAGCGCGGACAGGGGGGCTGACACTGAAGCTTTCTTT.

There are a few counts of this clonotype. V usage is TRBV10-3 and J usage is TRBJ1-2, with D hard to call. CDR1 ENHRY and CDR2 SYGVKD come from the germline V gene. This CDR3 is built from 11 residues. The ends were cut back, 5 bases at V and 8 bases at J, with 9 bases in the middle. CDR3 sequence reads: CAISSFGGYTF. The CDR3 DNA follows: TGTGCCATCAGTTCCTTTGGGGGCTACACCTTC.

This chain joins TRBV6-2 or TRBV6-3 and TRBJ1-5; D is undetermined. Germline loops: CDR1 MNHEY, CDR2 SVGEGT. Trimming took 3 bases from V and 7 from J, leaving 13 bases between them. CDR3 size: 14 residues. As DNA, the CDR3 is TGTGCCAGCAGTTATGGTTCGGGTAACCAGCCCCAGCATTTT. It encodes CASSYGSGNQPQHF.

The J gene is TRBJ2-1, the V gene TRBV19, with 11 bases that match TRBD2. Germline V gives CDR1 LNHDA, CDR2 SQIVND (reference sequence). V dropped 7 bases and J dropped 4; count of bases not matched to a gene: 3. The CDR3 is 14 residues long. The CDR3 nucleotides read TGTGCCAGTACCACTAGCGGGGGATACAATGAGCAGTTCTTC. Protein sequence: CASTTSGGYNEQFF.

In its sample, this clonotype ranks as medium-sized. The chain joins TRBV20-1 to TRBJ2-5; 7 bases fit TRBD1. Germline V CDR1 and CDR2: DFQATT, SNEGSKA (reference sequence). The CDR3 runs to 13 residues. V lost 8 bases and J lost 5; bases outside the gene matches: 11. The CDR3 protein is CSPRTGLRETQYF. The DNA for the CDR3 is TGCAGTCCCCGGACAGGCCTGAGGGAGACCCAGTACTTC.

The chain employs TRBV29-1 and TRBJ2-1, with TRBD1 matching 9 bases. CDR1 SQVTM and CDR2 ANQGSEA come from the germline V gene. The CDR3 is made up of 12 amino acids. With V trimmed by 7 bases and J by 7 bases, 5 bases remained unmatched. For the CDR3, the DNA is TGCAGCGCTGGGACAGGGTGGAATGAGCAGTTCTTC. The encoded protein is CSAGTGWNEQFF.

This rearrangement joins TRBV7-9 to TRBJ2-2; TRBD1 agrees at 8 bases. The V segment lost 4 bases and the J segment 5 bases; nucleotides outside the gene matches: 12. In germline, CDR1 is SEHNR, CDR2 FQNEAQ (reference sequence). This CDR3 contains 17 residues. The CDR3 DNA reads TGTGCCAGCAGCTCAGTCCCGATGGACAGGGAAACCGGGGAGCTGTTTTTT. Amino acids: CASSSVPMDRETGELFF.

The V call is TRBV12-3 or TRBV12-4, the J call TRBJ2-3; unclear D gene. The CDR3 is made up of 12 amino acids. V shed 3 bases and J shed 0 bases, with 1 base lying between them. CDR3 coding DNA: TGTGCCAGCAGTTTCAGCACAGATACGCAGTATTTT. Residues: CASSFSTDTQYF.

This clonotype was observed a handful of times. This sequence joins TRBV24-1 and TRBJ2-7; TRBD1 matches 11 bases. This CDR3 is 15 amino acids long. The V segment lost 6 bases and the J segment 3 bases; nucleotides outside the gene matches: 6. Germline V CDR1 and CDR2: KGHDR, SFDVKD. In nucleotides, the CDR3 is TGTGCCACCAGTTCCTCGGGACAGGGGGTCTACGAGCAGTACTTC. Its protein product is CATSSSGQGVYEQYF.